The text below deals with one TCR beta chain. The antigen is not known. Before extraction, the whole blood was not fractionated, and total RNA was taken from it. The sample originates from a study of human T cells and chemical hapten exposure. Study outcomes and limitations: DPC sensitization did not alter TCRs above 1 in 1000 frequency.

Trimming took 3 bases from V and 6 from J, leaving 15 bases between them. The CDR3 covers 15 residues. Per the germline V gene, CDR1 is SGHRS and CDR2 is YFSETQ. Each cDNA molecule in the library carried unique molecular identifiers. Original handling: Counting gave a median of 95,638 TCRs per sample, with values ranging from 23,224 to 690,600. Each CDR3 protein is one row after TCRdb ran MiXCR on the reads. These V and J calls rely on TCRdb rather than the paper's analysis. The sample carries more than 100,000 distinct CDR3 sequences, less than 10% recorded once. Sequenced: whole blood. This sequence originates from a human donor in good health. Some clones in this sample may be carry-over from other donors' samples. This chain joins TRBV5-1 and TRBJ1-4; D call uncertain. The CDR3: CASSSRSPRDEKLFF. The CDR3 DNA reads as TGCGCCAGCAGCTCACGGTCCCCACGTGATGAAAAACTGTTTTTT. Looking up the rest from reference TRBV5-1 and TRBJ1-4 gives the full variable domain: KAGVTQTPRYLIKTRGQQVTLSCSPISGHRSVSWYQQTPGQGLQFLFEYFSETQRNKGNFPGRFSGRQFSNSRSEMNVSTLELGDSALYLCASSSRSPRDEKLFFGSGTQLSVL.